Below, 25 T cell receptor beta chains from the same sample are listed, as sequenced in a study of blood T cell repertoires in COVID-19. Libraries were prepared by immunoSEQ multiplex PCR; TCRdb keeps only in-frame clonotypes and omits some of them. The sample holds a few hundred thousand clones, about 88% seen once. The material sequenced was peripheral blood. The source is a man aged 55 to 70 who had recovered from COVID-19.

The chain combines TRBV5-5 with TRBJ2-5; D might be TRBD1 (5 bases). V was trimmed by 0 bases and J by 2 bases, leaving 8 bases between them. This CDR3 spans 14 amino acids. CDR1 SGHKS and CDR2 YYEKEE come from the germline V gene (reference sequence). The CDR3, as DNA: TGTGCCAGCAGCTTGGCCTCAGGGCAAGAGACCCAGTACTTC. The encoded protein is CASSLASGQETQYF. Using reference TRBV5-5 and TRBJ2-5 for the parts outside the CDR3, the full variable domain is DAGVTQSPTHLIKTRGQQVTLRCSPISGHKSVSWYQQVLGQGPQFIFQYYEKEERGRGNFPDRFSARQFPNYSSELNVNALLLGDSALYLCASSLASGQETQYFGPGTRLLVL.

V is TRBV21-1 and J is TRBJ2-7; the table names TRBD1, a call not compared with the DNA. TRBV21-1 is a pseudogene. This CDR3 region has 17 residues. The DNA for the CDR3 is TGTGCCAGCAGCAATAGTGTTAGGGGACAGGGGAACTACGAGCAGTACTTC. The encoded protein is CASSNSVRGQGNYEQYF.

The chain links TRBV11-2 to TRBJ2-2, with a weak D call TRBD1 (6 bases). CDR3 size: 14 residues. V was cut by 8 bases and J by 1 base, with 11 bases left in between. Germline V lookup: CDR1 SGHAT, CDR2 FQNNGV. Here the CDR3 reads CASAGTLNTGELFF. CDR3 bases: TGTGCCAGCGCCGGGACACTGAACACCGGGGAGCTGTTTTTT.

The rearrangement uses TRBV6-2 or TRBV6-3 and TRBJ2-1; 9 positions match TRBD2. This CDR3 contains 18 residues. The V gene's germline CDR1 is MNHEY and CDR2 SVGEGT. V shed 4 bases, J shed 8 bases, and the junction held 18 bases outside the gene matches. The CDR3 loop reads CASSSPRGILAGPHEQFF. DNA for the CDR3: TGTGCCAGCAGTTCCCCCAGGGGGATTCTAGCGGGGCCCCATGAGCAGTTCTTC.

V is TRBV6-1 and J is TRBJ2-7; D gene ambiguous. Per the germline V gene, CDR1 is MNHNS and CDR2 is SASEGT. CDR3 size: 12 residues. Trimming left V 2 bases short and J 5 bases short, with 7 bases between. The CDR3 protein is CASSESFHEQYF. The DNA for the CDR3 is TGTGCCAGCAGTGAATCCTTTCACGAGCAGTACTTC.

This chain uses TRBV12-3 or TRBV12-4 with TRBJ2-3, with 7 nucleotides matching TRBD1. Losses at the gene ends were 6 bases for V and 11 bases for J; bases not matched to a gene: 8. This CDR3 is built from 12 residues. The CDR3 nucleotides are TGTGCCAGCAGCGGTGACAGGGTCAGGCAGTATTTT. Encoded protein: CASSGDRVRQYF.

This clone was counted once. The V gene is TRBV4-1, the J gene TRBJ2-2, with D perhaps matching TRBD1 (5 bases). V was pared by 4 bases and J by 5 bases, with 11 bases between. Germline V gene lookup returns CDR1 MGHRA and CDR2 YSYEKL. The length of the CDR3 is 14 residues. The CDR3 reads CASSRNRQTGELFF. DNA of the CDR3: TGCGCCAGCAGCCGGAACAGGCAGACCGGGGAGCTGTTTTTT.

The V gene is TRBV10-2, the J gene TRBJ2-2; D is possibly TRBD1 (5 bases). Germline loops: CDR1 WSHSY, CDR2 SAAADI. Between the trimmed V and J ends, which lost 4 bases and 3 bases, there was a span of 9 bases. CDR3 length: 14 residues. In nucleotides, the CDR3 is TGCGCCAGCAGTGTCATAGGGGACACCGGGGAGCTGTTTTTT. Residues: CASSVIGDTGELFF.

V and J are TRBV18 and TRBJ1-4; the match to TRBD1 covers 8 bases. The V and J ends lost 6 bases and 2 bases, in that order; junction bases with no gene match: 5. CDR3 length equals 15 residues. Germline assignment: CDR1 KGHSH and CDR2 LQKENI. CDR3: CASSRGHSTNEKLFF. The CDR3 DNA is TGTGCCAGCTCCAGGGGGCACAGCACTAATGAAAAACTGTTTTTT.

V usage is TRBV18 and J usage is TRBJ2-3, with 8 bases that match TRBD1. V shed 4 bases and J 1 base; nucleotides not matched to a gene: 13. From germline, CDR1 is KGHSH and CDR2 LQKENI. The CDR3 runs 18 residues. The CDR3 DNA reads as TGTGCCAGCTCACTGTTACCGCAGGGGGCTGTGGGCACAGATACGCAGTATTTT. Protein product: CASSLLPQGAVGTDTQYF.

Written as DNA, the CDR3 is TGTGCCAGTAGTATAGATCTATCGGGAACAGGGGAAAGAAGAATCACTGAAGCTTTCTTT. Encoded protein: CASSIDLSGTGERRITEAFF. The V call is TRBV19, the J call TRBJ1-1, with 7 bases lining up with TRBD1. CDR3 size: 20 residues. The J segment lost 4 bases and the V segment lost 0 bases, leaving 20 bases of the junction unmatched. Per germline, CDR1 LNHDA and CDR2 SQIVND (reference sequence).

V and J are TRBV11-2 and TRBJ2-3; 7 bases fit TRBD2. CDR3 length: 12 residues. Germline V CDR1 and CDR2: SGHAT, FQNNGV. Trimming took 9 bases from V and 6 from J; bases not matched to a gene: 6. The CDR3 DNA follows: TGTGCCAGGGGAGGGTATGGGGATACGCAGTATTTT. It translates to CARGGYGDTQYF.

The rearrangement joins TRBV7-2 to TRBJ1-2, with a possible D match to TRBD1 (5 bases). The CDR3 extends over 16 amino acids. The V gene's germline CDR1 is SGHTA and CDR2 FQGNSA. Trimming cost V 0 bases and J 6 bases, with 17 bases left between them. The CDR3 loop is CASSLAEIRVINGYTF. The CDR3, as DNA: TGTGCCAGCAGCTTAGCGGAAATCAGGGTAATTAATGGCTACACCTTC.

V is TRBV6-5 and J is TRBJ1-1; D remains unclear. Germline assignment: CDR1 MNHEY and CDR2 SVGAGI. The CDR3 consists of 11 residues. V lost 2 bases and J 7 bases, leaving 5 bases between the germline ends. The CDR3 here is CASSYPDEAFF. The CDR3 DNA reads TGTGCCAGCAGTTACCCAGATGAAGCTTTCTTT.

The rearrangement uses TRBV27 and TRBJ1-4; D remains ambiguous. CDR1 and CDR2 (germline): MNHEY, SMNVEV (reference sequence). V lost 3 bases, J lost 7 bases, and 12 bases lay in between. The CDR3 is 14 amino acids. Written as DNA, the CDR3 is TGTGCCAGCAGTTTTGATCATCGAGCTGAAAAACTGTTTTTT. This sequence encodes CASSFDHRAEKLFF.

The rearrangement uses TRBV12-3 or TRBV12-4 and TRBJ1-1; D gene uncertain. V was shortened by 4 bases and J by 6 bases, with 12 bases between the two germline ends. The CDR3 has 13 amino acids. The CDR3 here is CASSSHSEAEAFF. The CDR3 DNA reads TGTGCCAGCAGTTCCCACTCCGAGGCTGAAGCTTTCTTT.

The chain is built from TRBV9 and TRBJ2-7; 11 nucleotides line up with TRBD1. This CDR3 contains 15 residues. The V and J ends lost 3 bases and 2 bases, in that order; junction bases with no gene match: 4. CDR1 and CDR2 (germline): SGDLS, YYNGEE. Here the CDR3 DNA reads TGTGCCAGCAGCGACCGGGACAGGGGGGCCTACGAGCAGTACTTC. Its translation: CASSDRDRGAYEQYF.

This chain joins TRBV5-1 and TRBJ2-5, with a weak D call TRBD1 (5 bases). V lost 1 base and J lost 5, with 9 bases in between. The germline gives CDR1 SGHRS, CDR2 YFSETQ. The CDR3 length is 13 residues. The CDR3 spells CASSLNPGETQYF. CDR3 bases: TGCGCCAGCAGCTTGAACCCAGGGGAGACCCAGTACTTC.

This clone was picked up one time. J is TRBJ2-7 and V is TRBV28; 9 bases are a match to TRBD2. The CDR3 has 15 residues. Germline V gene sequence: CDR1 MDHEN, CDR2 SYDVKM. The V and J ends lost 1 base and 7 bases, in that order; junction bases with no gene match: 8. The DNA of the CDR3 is TGTGCCAGCAGTTTATTCCGAGCGGGGGGAGGAGAGCAGTACTTC. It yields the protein CASSLFRAGGGEQYF.

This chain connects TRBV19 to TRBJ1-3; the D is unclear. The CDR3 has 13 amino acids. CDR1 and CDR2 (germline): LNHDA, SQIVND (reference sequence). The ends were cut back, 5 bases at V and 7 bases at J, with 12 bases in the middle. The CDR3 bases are TGTGCCAGTAGTTTGGACTCCGGGAACACCATATATTTT. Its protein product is CASSLDSGNTIYF.

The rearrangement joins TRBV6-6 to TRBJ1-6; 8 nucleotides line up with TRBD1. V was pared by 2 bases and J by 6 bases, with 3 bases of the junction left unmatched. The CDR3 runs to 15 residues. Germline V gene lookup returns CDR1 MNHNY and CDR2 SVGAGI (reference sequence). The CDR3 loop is CASSYQDRANSPLHF. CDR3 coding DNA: TGTGCCAGCAGTTACCAGGACAGGGCTAATTCACCCCTCCACTTT.

The CDR3 here is CASTTGGAYYGYTF. The CDR3 DNA sequence: TGTGCCAGCACAACAGGGGGCGCGTACTATGGCTACACCTTC. The chain couples TRBV5-4 to TRBJ1-2, with 9 bases identical to TRBD1. Germline-derived CDR1 and CDR2 are SGHNT and YYREEE (reference sequence). The CDR3 extends over 14 amino acids. V dropped 6 bases and J dropped 3; count of bases not matched to a gene: 6.

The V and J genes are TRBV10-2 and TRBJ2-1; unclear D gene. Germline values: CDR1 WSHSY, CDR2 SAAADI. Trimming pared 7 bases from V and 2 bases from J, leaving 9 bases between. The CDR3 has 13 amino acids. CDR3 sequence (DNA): TGCGCCAGCAAGAAAGCGACCTACAATGAGCAGTTCTTC. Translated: CASKKATYNEQFF.

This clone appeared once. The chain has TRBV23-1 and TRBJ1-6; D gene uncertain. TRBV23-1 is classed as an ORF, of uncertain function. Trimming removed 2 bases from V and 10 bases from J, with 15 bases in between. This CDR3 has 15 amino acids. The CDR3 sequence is CASSQPRVSGSPLHF. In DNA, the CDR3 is TGCGCCAGCAGTCAACCCCGGGTTTCTGGGTCACCCCTCCACTTT.

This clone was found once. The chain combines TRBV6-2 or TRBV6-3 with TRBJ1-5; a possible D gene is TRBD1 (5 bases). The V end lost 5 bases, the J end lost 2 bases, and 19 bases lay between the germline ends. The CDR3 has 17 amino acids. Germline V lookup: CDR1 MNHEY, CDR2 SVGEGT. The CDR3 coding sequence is TGTGCCAGCAGTCCGCAGGGTCCTGGTCGCGGCAATCAGCCCCAGCATTTT. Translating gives CASSPQGPGRGNQPQHF.